These T cell receptor beta chains were read from a single sample in a study of blood T cell repertoires in COVID-19. Repertoires were generated with immunoSEQ multiplex PCR, while TCRdb's copy carries only in-frame clones and drops some. The data hold some 220,000 clones, with roughly 81% observed a single time. Sequencing was carried out using peripheral blood. The source is a man aged 50 to 59 with acute or convalescent COVID-19. CDR3s include the opening cysteine and the closing phenylalanine or tryptophan. A D gene is named only where the DNA matches it firmly. Clone size is stated in some rows and not others, as once, few, many or a class when expanded.

clone_size	v_call	d_call	j_call	cdr3_aa	cdr3_nt
.	TRBV6-5	TRBD1	TRBJ2-7	CASIRTGDSSYEQYF	TGTGCCAGCATTAGGACAGGGGATTCCTCCTACGAGCAGTACTTC
.	TRBV5-1	.	TRBJ2-1	CASRRDVDEQFF	TGCGCCAGCAGGAGGGATGTGGATGAGCAGTTCTTC
.	TRBV19	TRBD1	TRBJ1-5	CASSKTGTGRIGNQPQHF	TGTGCCAGTAGTAAGACAGGGACTGGTAGGATTGGCAATCAGCCCCAGCATTTT
.	TRBV5-8	.	TRBJ1-2	CASSPDFGYTF	TGTGCCAGCAGCCCGGACTTCGGCTACACCTTC
.	TRBV6-5	.	TRBJ1-4	CASGIQAATNEKLFF	TGTGCCAGCGGTATTCAGGCTGCAACTAATGAAAAACTGTTTTTT
.	TRBV4-1	TRBD1	TRBJ1-1	CASSQVQGGRNTEAFF	TGCGCCAGCAGCCAAGTTCAGGGGGGCAGAAACACTGAAGCTTTCTTT
.	TRBV7-8	TRBD1	TRBJ2-7	CASSTDRGYEQYF	TGTGCCAGCAGCACGGACAGGGGCTACGAGCAGTACTTC
.	TRBV19	.	TRBJ1-2	CASSIGGAVLYGYTF	TGTGCCAGTAGTATTGGAGGGGCGGTCCTCTATGGCTACACCTTC
.	TRBV13	TRBD1	TRBJ1-2	CASSYAQGADYGYTF	TGTGCCAGCAGCTACGCCCAGGGGGCAGACTATGGCTACACCTTC
.	TRBV30	.	TRBJ1-2	CAWSAGYQSPNYGYTF	TGTGCCTGGAGTGCGGGATACCAATCCCCTAACTATGGCTACACCTTC
.	TRBV10-1	TRBD2	TRBJ2-5	CASSETSGVSQETQYF	TGCGCCAGCAGTGAGACTAGCGGGGTATCCCAAGAGACCCAGTACTTC
.	TRBV6-5	.	TRBJ1-2	CASRGQTVTYGYTF	TGTGCCAGCAGGGGCCAGACGGTCACCTATGGCTACACCTTC
.	TRBV6-5	.	TRBJ1-6	CASRIQDGAPLHF	TGTGCCAGCAGAATACAGGACGGAGCACCCCTCCACTTT
.	TRBV5-1	TRBD1	TRBJ1-4	CASSDATGVQEKLFF	TGCGCCAGCAGCGACGCTACAGGGGTTCAGGAAAAACTGTTTTTT
.	TRBV9	TRBD1	TRBJ1-3	CASSVFRDRGGGNTIYF	TGTGCCAGCAGCGTATTCCGGGACAGGGGTGGAGGAAACACCATATATTTT
once	TRBV9	TRBD2	TRBJ2-1	CASSVEGLGNEQFF	TGTGCCAGCAGCGTAGAGGGACTAGGAAATGAGCAGTTCTTC
.	TRBV5-6	.	TRBJ2-5	CASTQRGGETQYF	TGTGCCAGCACCCAAAGAGGTGGAGAGACCCAGTACTTC
.	TRBV6-4	TRBD1	TRBJ1-2	CASSEGTGFNYGYTF	TGTGCCAGCAGTGAAGGGACAGGGTTTAACTATGGCTACACCTTC
.	TRBV3-1/TRBV3-2	TRBD1	TRBJ1-2	CASSQVQGADGYTF	TGTGCCAGCAGCCAAGTTCAGGGGGCGGATGGCTACACCTTC
.	TRBV24-1	TRBD1	TRBJ2-2	CATSDRRDRPVANTGELFF	TGTGCCACCAGTGACCGCCGGGACAGACCTGTCGCGAACACCGGGGAGCTGTTTTTT
.	TRBV7-2	.	TRBJ1-3	CASSLASVGNTIYF	TGTGCCAGCAGCTTAGCATCGGTTGGAAACACCATATATTTT
.	TRBV28	TRBD1	TRBJ2-3	CASSHGTGGTDTQYF	TGTGCCAGCAGCCACGGGACAGGAGGCACAGATACGCAGTATTTT